This is a list of T cell receptor beta chains from one sample in a study of cytomegalovirus exposure and HLA in healthy donors. Using immunoSEQ multiplex PCR, the repertoire was profiled, and TCRdb retains in-frame clones only, with some absent. The table shows about 200,000 clones, with roughly 12% occurring only once. Sequences were obtained from PBMCs. These receptors all stem from a man between 50 and 59 years old in good health and CMV-seropositive. The CDR3 runs from the conserved cysteine through the conserved F or W. D genes are given only for firm matches. Some rows mark clone size as missing; the rest say once, few, many or name a class of expanded clone.

TRBD1,TRBJ1-2,TRBV7-9,few,TGTGCCAGCAGCCGGGACAGGGTTTCTGGCTACACCTTC,CASSRDRVSGYTF
TRBD2,TRBJ2-1,TRBV6-6,few,TGTGCCAGCAGTTACCTAGCTAGCGGGGGCTACAATGAGCAGTTCTTC,CASSYLASGGYNEQFF
NA,TRBJ1-6,TRBV19,NA,TGTGCCAGTACCGGAGGGTCCTATAATTCACCCCTCCACTTT,CASTGGSYNSPLHF
NA,TRBJ2-7,TRBV2,few,TGTGCCAGCACCCCGAGAGGTTCCTACGAGCAGTACTTC,CASTPRGSYEQYF
TRBD1,TRBJ1-2,TRBV6-6,few,TGTGCCAGCAGTTCGGACAGGGCAAACTATGGCTACACCTTC,CASSSDRANYGYTF
NA,TRBJ1-5,TRBV19,few,TGTGCCAGTAGTTTCCCACAGGGTGGGGGCAATCAGCCCCAGCATTTT,CASSFPQGGGNQPQHF
TRBD1,TRBJ1-1,TRBV19,few,TGTGCCACCCAAAGACAGGGGAGGACTGAAGCTTTCTTT,CATQRQGRTEAFF
TRBD1,TRBJ1-6,TRBV5-1,NA,TGCGCCAGCAGACAGGGGACCGACTATAATTCACCCCTCCACTTT,CASRQGTDYNSPLHF
NA,TRBJ2-1,TRBV10-3,NA,TGTGCCATCAGTGATCCGACAGGACTCAGCTCCTACAATGAGCAGTTCTTC,CAISDPTGLSSYNEQFF
TRBD1,TRBJ1-1,TRBV6-5,few,TGTGCCAGCAGTTACTCGATAGTAGGACAGGTCCAAGCTTTCTTT,CASSYSIVGQVQAFF
NA,TRBJ1-1,TRBV27,few,TGTGCCAGCAGTTCCCGGCGGGGGAACACTGAAGCTTTCTTT,CASSSRRGNTEAFF
NA,TRBJ2-3,TRBV6-1,NA,TGTGCCAGCAGTACCCAGGGGTCGTGGTCAAATACGCAGTATTTT,CASSTQGSWSNTQYF
NA,TRBJ1-2,TRBV5-8,once,TGTGCCAGCAGCTTGGCAGGCAGGGATAAAGGGGGCTACACCTTC,CASSLAGRDKGGYTF
NA,TRBJ2-3,TRBV5-6,few,TGTGCCAGCAGCTTGGGGGCGACAGATACGCAGTATTTT,CASSLGATDTQYF
NA,TRBJ1-2,TRBV12-5,NA,TGTGCTAGTGGTTTGGACAGGGCAAGCTATGGCTACACCTTC,CASGLDRASYGYTF
TRBD1,TRBJ2-2,TRBV5-1,NA,TGCGCCAGCAGCCGAGGACAGGGGGGAACCGGGGAGCTGTTTTTT,CASSRGQGGTGELFF
TRBD1,TRBJ1-6,TRBV5-4,NA,TGTGCCAGCAGCTACGGGACAGATAATTCACCCCTCCACTTT,CASSYGTDNSPLHF
NA,TRBJ1-1,TRBV5-4,few,TGTGCCAGCAGCCCCAAACAGGGAGAGGGCTCTGAAGCTTTCTTT,CASSPKQGEGSEAFF
TRBD1,TRBJ2-5,TRBV11-3,few,TGTGCCAGCAGCCCGACAGGGGGCGCGAGGGCCCAGTACTTC,CASSPTGGARAQYF
NA,TRBJ2-6,TRBV5-6,few,TGTGCCAGCAGCACGACAGTAATAATCTCTGGGGCCAACGTCCTGACTTTC,CASSTTVIISGANVLTF
NA,TRBJ2-7,TRBV27,NA,TGTGCCGCCGCGAGACTCCCCGAGATGGAGCAGTACTTC,CAAARLPEMEQYF
NA,TRBJ2-5,TRBV5-4,NA,TGTGCCAGCACCCCCAAAAACCAAGAGACCCAGTACTTC,CASTPKNQETQYF
NA,TRBJ2-5,TRBV4-3,few,TGCGCCAGCAGCCAAGTACAGCACGAGACCCAGTACTTC,CASSQVQHETQYF
TRBD1,TRBJ2-5,TRBV10-1,NA,TGCGCCAGCAGTACAGACAGGGGGCCCCAAGAGACCCAGTACTTC,CASSTDRGPQETQYF
NA,TRBJ2-5,TRBV10-3,NA,TGTGCCATCAGTGAACAGGCACAAGAGACCCAGTACTTC,CAISEQAQETQYF
TRBD1,TRBJ2-4,TRBV9,NA,TGTGCCAGCAGCGATTTACCGGGACAGCCTACTCTAGCCAAAAACATTCAGTACTTC,CASSDLPGQPTLAKNIQYF
NA,TRBJ1-4,TRBV30,NA,TGTGCCTGGAGGCACAGGGTTGAGGAAAAACTGTTTTTT,CAWRHRVEEKLFF
NA,TRBJ1-3,TRBV27,few,TGTGCCAGCAGTTCCAGGCCCTCTCGAGACACCATATATTTT,CASSSRPSRDTIYF
TRBD2,TRBJ2-3,TRBV7-3,NA,TGTGCCAGCAGCTTAACTAGCGGGGGGGCTGGTACGCAGTATTTT,CASSLTSGGAGTQYF
NA,TRBJ1-1,TRBV9,NA,TGTGCCAGCAGCGTCGAGGACAGAAAAAACACTGAAGCTTTCTTT,CASSVEDRKNTEAFF
NA,TRBJ1-5,TRBV4-1,few,TGCGCCAGCAGCCAAGACGGCGGCGGGGGGGGCAATCAGCCCCAGCATTTT,CASSQDGGGGGNQPQHF
NA,TRBJ2-1,TRBV7-2,NA,TGTGCCAGCAGCTTACAGGGCCCCTACAATGAGCAGTTCTTC,CASSLQGPYNEQFF
NA,TRBJ1-6,TRBV7-9,NA,TGTGCCAGCAGCTTAAGCACAGGGATTGGGCCGGCCCTCCACTTT,CASSLSTGIGPALHF
TRBD2,TRBJ2-3,TRBV25-1,NA,TGTGCCAGCAGTGAATGGAGCGGGGGGGCAGGGGATACGCAGTATTTT,CASSEWSGGAGDTQYF
TRBD1,TRBJ1-1,TRBV7-8,few,TGTGCCAGCAGCTGGGACAGGGGGAACACTGAAGCTTTCTTT,CASSWDRGNTEAFF
NA,TRBJ2-7,TRBV30,NA,TGTGCCTGGAGAAACACAGGGACTACCTACGAGCAGTACTTC,CAWRNTGTTYEQYF
TRBD2,TRBJ2-7,TRBV6-1,few,TGTGCCAGCCGGGGGGACTCCTACGAGCAGTACTTC,CASRGDSYEQYF
TRBD1,TRBJ2-1,TRBV6-1,few,TGTGCCAGCAGAGACAGGGACTACAATGAGCAGTTCTTC,CASRDRDYNEQFF
NA,TRBJ1-2,TRBV21-1,NA,TGTGCCAGCAGCAAAAGAGGCCCGGGACAAACGAAACTTAACTATGGCTACACCTTC,CASSKRGPGQTKLNYGYTF
TRBD1,TRBJ1-6,TRBV9,NA,TGTGCCAGCAGCGTAGCCGTAGGACAGGGGATATATTCACCCCTCCACTTT,CASSVAVGQGIYSPLHF
NA,TRBJ1-2,TRBV4-1,few,TGCGCCAGCAGCTCTGGGGCTAGGGATGGCTACACCTTC,CASSSGARDGYTF
TRBD2,TRBJ2-1,TRBV7-9,NA,TGTGCCAGCGAGCTTAGCCTAGCGGGGTGGAGGAATGAGCAGTTCTTC,CASELSLAGWRNEQFF
TRBD1,TRBJ1-4,TRBV29-1,NA,TGCAGCGTTGACGTGACAGGGGGTGGAGAAAAACTGTTTTTT,CSVDVTGGGEKLFF
NA,TRBJ2-4,TRBV30,NA,TGTGCCTGGAGCGCCCCCGGGGCCAAAAACATTCAGTACTTC,CAWSAPGAKNIQYF
NA,TRBJ1-1,TRBV7-8,NA,TGTGCCAGCAGCCTCGGACAGCCTATCATGAACACTGAAGCTTTCTTT,CASSLGQPIMNTEAFF
NA,TRBJ1-1,TRBV29-1,few,TGCAGCGTTGATCAGGGTGGCCGCACTGAAGCTTTCTTT,CSVDQGGRTEAFF
TRBD2,TRBJ2-3,TRBV5-4,NA,TGTGCCAGCACGGGGCGGGGGGGCACAGATACGCAGTATTTT,CASTGRGGTDTQYF
TRBD2,TRBJ2-5,TRBV7-2,NA,TGTGCCAGCAGTCGTAGCGGGGTCCAAGAGACCCAGTACTTC,CASSRSGVQETQYF